This T cell receptor beta chain was retrieved from a study of primary melanoma T cells and metastatic recurrence. Study overall: These T2 to T4 primary melanomas had thickness greater than 1 mm. Findings and limits, study-wide: Combined with tumor thickness, T-cell fraction reportedly beat other histopathological additions. Tumor T-cell fraction reportedly predicted progression-free survival independently.

With regard to this clone: Its antigen is currently unknown.

Each patient's primary melanoma had been removed surgically, with risk of metastatic recurrence. Clones were sequenced by immunoSEQ multiplex PCR, and TCRdb holds only the in-frame ones, with some missing. The data contain 460 or so clones, about 82% of them singletons. V dropped 3 bases and J dropped 8 bases, with 10 bases sitting between them. Germline loops: CDR1 WSHSY, CDR2 SAAADI. The CDR3 is made up of 12 amino acids. What was sequenced was melanoma tumor tissue. V gene TRBV10-2 combines with J gene TRBJ1-1; a weak D match, TRBD1 (5 bases). This receptor was taken from a human donor with melanoma. CDR3 in amino acids: CASSDLGLEAFF. CDR3 coding DNA: TGCGCCAGCAGTGACTTGGGACTGGAAGCTTTCTTT.